This is a list of T cell receptor beta chains from one sample in a study of patients and donors after allogeneic stem cell transplantation. TCRdb processed the RT-PCR reads anew with MiXCR; each CDR3 protein has one entry. The sample lists under 95,000 distinct CDR3 sequences, about 5% occurring once. Material for sequencing was blood, either unsorted or a sorted T cell fraction (not recorded which). The receptors come from a human donor who was either an allogeneic HSCT recipient or a stem cell or donor lymphocyte infusion donor (not recorded which). It is not recorded whose cells these are; they may come from a transplant donor. Each CDR3 is given with its conserved first and last residue. Each record gives: D gene, J gene, clone size, V gene, CDR3 DNA, CDR3 protein. D genes are given only for firm matches. Only part of the rows carry a size: once, few, many, or a class if the clone is expanded.

d_call: TRBD1; j_call: TRBJ2-1; clone_size: few; v_call: TRBV5-4; cdr3_nt: TGTGCCAGCAACCGAGGGGGCGGTGAATCCTACAATGAGCAGTTCTTC; cdr3_aa: CASNRGGGESYNEQFF
d_call: TRBD1; j_call: TRBJ2-1; clone_size: .; v_call: TRBV18; cdr3_nt: TGTGCCAGCTCACCCTCGACAGGGGGAAATGAGCAGTTCTTC; cdr3_aa: CASSPSTGGNEQFF
d_call: TRBD1; j_call: TRBJ1-2; clone_size: .; v_call: TRBV10-2; cdr3_nt: TGCGCCAGCAGCGGGACAGGGAGTAACTATGGCTACACCTTC; cdr3_aa: CASSGTGSNYGYTF
d_call: .; j_call: TRBJ2-1; clone_size: many; v_call: TRBV2; cdr3_nt: TGTGCCAGCATAGAGGGGTACAATGAGCAGTTCTTC; cdr3_aa: CASIEGYNEQFF
d_call: .; j_call: TRBJ2-7; clone_size: .; v_call: TRBV20-1; cdr3_nt: TGCAGTGTCCCCCGGCCAGGTTCCTTCTACGAGCAGTACTTC; cdr3_aa: CSVPRPGSFYEQYF
d_call: .; j_call: TRBJ2-7; clone_size: many; v_call: TRBV7-9; cdr3_nt: TGTGCCAGCAGCTTAGGCACAACCGTCTACGAGCAGTACTTC; cdr3_aa: CASSLGTTVYEQYF
d_call: TRBD1; j_call: TRBJ1-1; clone_size: .; v_call: TRBV19; cdr3_nt: TGTGCCAGTACCCGAGGACTGTTGACAGGGAGTGAATTTTTCTTT; cdr3_aa: CASTRGLLTGSEFFF
d_call: .; j_call: TRBJ2-7; clone_size: many; v_call: TRBV5-5; cdr3_nt: TGTGCCAGCAGTACTAAGAGGATCCCCTACGAGCAGTACTTC; cdr3_aa: CASSTKRIPYEQYF
d_call: .; j_call: TRBJ1-5; clone_size: many; v_call: TRBV11-2; cdr3_nt: TGTGCCAGCAGCTTAGATCACTCAGGGGAGAGGGGGCCCCAGCATTTT; cdr3_aa: CASSLDHSGERGPQHF
d_call: .; j_call: TRBJ1-5; clone_size: few; v_call: TRBV6-1; cdr3_nt: TGTCCCAGCAGTTTTCAAGGGGGGCCCCAGCATTTT; cdr3_aa: CPSSFQGGPQHF
d_call: .; j_call: TRBJ2-1; clone_size: .; v_call: TRBV6-1; cdr3_nt: TGTGCCAGCAGTCCGACTGGGGTTTCGGCCGAGCAGTTCTTC; cdr3_aa: CASSPTGVSAEQFF
d_call: .; j_call: TRBJ2-5; clone_size: many; v_call: TRBV2; cdr3_nt: TGTGCCAGCAGTAAGAGATTACAGGGAGAGACCCAGTACTTC; cdr3_aa: CASSKRLQGETQYF
d_call: .; j_call: TRBJ1-1; clone_size: many; v_call: TRBV5-1; cdr3_nt: TGCGCCAGCAGCTTGGGGTCTCTTGCGAACACTGAAGCTTTCTTT; cdr3_aa: CASSLGSLANTEAFF
d_call: TRBD1; j_call: TRBJ1-6; clone_size: many; v_call: TRBV10-3; cdr3_nt: TGTGCCATCAGGCACGGGACAGGGGGAGCGATAGAATCACCCCTCCACTTT; cdr3_aa: CAIRHGTGGAIESPLHF
d_call: TRBD1; j_call: TRBJ1-3; clone_size: few; v_call: TRBV15; cdr3_nt: TGTGCCACCAGCTTCGGACAGGGTGGAAACACCATATATTTT; cdr3_aa: CATSFGQGGNTIYF
d_call: .; j_call: TRBJ2-7; clone_size: many; v_call: TRBV20-1; cdr3_nt: TGCAGTGGTACAGGTCCCTCCTACGAGCAGTACTTC; cdr3_aa: CSGTGPSYEQYF
d_call: .; j_call: TRBJ2-5; clone_size: many; v_call: TRBV4-2; cdr3_nt: TGTGCCAGCAGCCAATTGGGGCAAGAGACCCAGTACTTC; cdr3_aa: CASSQLGQETQYF
d_call: TRBD1; j_call: TRBJ1-6; clone_size: many; v_call: TRBV20-1; cdr3_nt: TGCAGTGCTAGAGAGAGCAGGGGGTATAATTCACCCCTCCACTTT; cdr3_aa: CSARESRGYNSPLHF
d_call: TRBD1; j_call: TRBJ2-7; clone_size: many; v_call: TRBV7-9; cdr3_nt: TGTGCCAGCAGCCTCCGCCGGGGGACAGGGGGTCACGAGCAGTACTTC; cdr3_aa: CASSLRRGTGGHEQYF
d_call: .; j_call: TRBJ2-3; clone_size: .; v_call: TRBV11-3; cdr3_nt: TGTGCCAGCAGCCTGGGGGGAGTTGCAGATACGCAGTGTTTT; cdr3_aa: CASSLGGVADTQCF
d_call: .; j_call: TRBJ2-7; clone_size: many; v_call: TRBV7-2; cdr3_nt: TGTGCCAGCAGCTTATTGCCCAGTTTCTACGAGCAGTACTTC; cdr3_aa: CASSLLPSFYEQYF
d_call: TRBD1; j_call: TRBJ1-2; clone_size: few; v_call: TRBV7-9; cdr3_nt: TGTGCCAGCAGCTTATCAGGGACAGGGAGTGGCTACACCTTC; cdr3_aa: CASSLSGTGSGYTF
d_call: .; j_call: TRBJ1-4; clone_size: few; v_call: TRBV20-1; cdr3_nt: TGCAGTGCTAGCGCAGGGGCAGAAAAACTGTTTTTT; cdr3_aa: CSASAGAEKLFF
d_call: .; j_call: TRBJ1-2; clone_size: .; v_call: TRBV20-1; cdr3_nt: TGCAGTGCTAGAACCGACGCTGGCTGGGGCTACACCTTC; cdr3_aa: CSARTDAGWGYTF
d_call: .; j_call: TRBJ2-2; clone_size: many; v_call: TRBV28; cdr3_nt: TGTGCCAGCCGTAGCCCCGGGGAGCTGTTTTTT; cdr3_aa: CASRSPGELFF
d_call: .; j_call: TRBJ1-1; clone_size: many; v_call: TRBV4-1; cdr3_nt: TGCGCCAGCAGCCAAGTAACCGGGACTGAAGCTTTCTTT; cdr3_aa: CASSQVTGTEAFF
d_call: .; j_call: TRBJ2-5; clone_size: many; v_call: TRBV7-2; cdr3_nt: TGTGCCAGCAGCTCCACATCCCGGGTGACCCAGTACTTC; cdr3_aa: CASSSTSRVTQYF
d_call: .; j_call: TRBJ1-3; clone_size: medium-sized; v_call: TRBV7-9; cdr3_nt: TGTGCCAGCAGCTTACTCGTGAGCTCTGGAAACACCATATATTTT; cdr3_aa: CASSLLVSSGNTIYF
d_call: TRBD1; j_call: TRBJ2-1; clone_size: many; v_call: TRBV6-5; cdr3_nt: TGTGCCAGCAGTTTGGGACAGGGCTCCTACAATGAGCAGTTCTTC; cdr3_aa: CASSLGQGSYNEQFF
d_call: TRBD1; j_call: TRBJ2-7; clone_size: .; v_call: TRBV3-1; cdr3_nt: TGTGCCAGCAGCCCCCCGACAGGGACCTACTACGAGCAGTACTTC; cdr3_aa: CASSPPTGTYYEQYF
d_call: TRBD2; j_call: TRBJ2-1; clone_size: .; v_call: TRBV19; cdr3_nt: TGTGCCAGTAGTTTCAGACTAGCGGGGGGAGCCCCCTACAATGAGCAGTTCTTC; cdr3_aa: CASSFRLAGGAPYNEQFF
d_call: TRBD2; j_call: TRBJ2-3; clone_size: many; v_call: TRBV6-2/TRBV6-3; cdr3_nt: TGTGCCAGCAGTAAACCCGAATGGGCTAGCGGGAATACAGATACGCAGTATTTT; cdr3_aa: CASSKPEWASGNTDTQYF
d_call: .; j_call: TRBJ1-5; clone_size: few; v_call: TRBV19; cdr3_nt: TGTGCCAGTAGTATGGGGGCGTATAGCAATCAGCCCCAGCATTTT; cdr3_aa: CASSMGAYSNQPQHF
d_call: TRBD2; j_call: TRBJ2-7; clone_size: few; v_call: TRBV7-9; cdr3_nt: TGTGCCAGCAGCTTAACCGGGACTAGCGGGGTCTACGAGCAGTACTTC; cdr3_aa: CASSLTGTSGVYEQYF
d_call: .; j_call: TRBJ2-6; clone_size: many; v_call: TRBV5-1; cdr3_nt: TGCGCCAGCAGCTTTGGATCCGAGGGGGCCAACGTCCTGACTTTC; cdr3_aa: CASSFGSEGANVLTF
d_call: .; j_call: TRBJ2-2; clone_size: .; v_call: TRBV19; cdr3_nt: TGTGCCAGTAGTATAGTCACCGTGACCGGGGAGCTGTTTTTT; cdr3_aa: CASSIVTVTGELFF
d_call: .; j_call: TRBJ1-1; clone_size: .; v_call: TRBV20-1; cdr3_nt: TGCAGTGCTAGAGCAGGGGTAGCAGCCTCGGACACTGAAGCTTTCTTT; cdr3_aa: CSARAGVAASDTEAFF
d_call: TRBD2; j_call: TRBJ2-2; clone_size: many; v_call: TRBV4-1; cdr3_nt: TGCGCCAGCAGCCACGTAACCGGGACTATCAACACCGGGGAGCTGTTTTTT; cdr3_aa: CASSHVTGTINTGELFF
d_call: TRBD2; j_call: TRBJ2-5; clone_size: many; v_call: TRBV5-1; cdr3_nt: TGCGCCAGCAGCTTGGGCCTCCGGGGGGGAGAGGAGACCCAGTACTTC; cdr3_aa: CASSLGLRGGEETQYF
d_call: TRBD2; j_call: TRBJ2-5; clone_size: .; v_call: TRBV5-6; cdr3_nt: TGTGCCAGCAGCTTGACACTAGCGGCGGGCGGAGAGACCCAGTACTTC; cdr3_aa: CASSLTLAAGGETQYF
d_call: TRBD1; j_call: TRBJ2-7; clone_size: many; v_call: TRBV27; cdr3_nt: TGTGCCAGCAGTCCGCAAACAGGGGCCCTGCCCTACGAGCAGTACTTC; cdr3_aa: CASSPQTGALPYEQYF
d_call: TRBD2; j_call: TRBJ2-2; clone_size: few; v_call: TRBV5-1; cdr3_nt: TGCGCCAGCAGCGTTAGCGGGGCGAACACCGGGGAGCTGTTTTTT; cdr3_aa: CASSVSGANTGELFF